The 8 T cell receptor beta chains below were found in one sample sequenced in a study of OX40 agonist ivuxolimab in advanced cancers. Clones were sequenced by immunoSEQ multiplex PCR, and TCRdb holds only the in-frame ones, with some missing. The sample has 20,000 to 25,000 clones; roughly 80% are singletons. The source was CD4+ or CD8+ T cells sorted from blood, collected in a trial of the OX40 agonist ivuxolimab. The source is an adult with an advanced solid tumor such as melanoma, head and neck, liver or kidney cancer.

This chain connects TRBV6-5 to TRBJ1-1, with a tentative D call TRBD1 (5 bases). Germline V lookup: CDR1 MNHEY, CDR2 SVGAGI. The V gene lost 0 bases and the J gene lost 5 bases, with 13 bases spanning the gap. This CDR3 is 15 amino acids long. The CDR3, as DNA: TGTGCCAGCAGTTACTCGGGGGGGGGAGGGACTGAAGCTTTCTTT. Its protein product is CASSYSGGGGTEAFF.

This chain connects TRBV27 to TRBJ2-7, with TRBD1 identical over 10 bases. V lost 7 bases, J lost 5 bases, and 8 bases stayed unmatched. CDR3 size: 14 residues. Germline V CDR1 and CDR2: MNHEY, SMNVEV (reference sequence). CDR3 loop: CASTSTGGLDEQYF. In DNA form, the CDR3 reads TGTGCCAGCACCTCGACAGGGGGCCTCGACGAGCAGTACTTC.

By sample share, this clone is medium-sized. J is TRBJ2-5 and V is TRBV9; 7 bases agree with TRBD2. J was trimmed by 5 bases and V by 3 bases; bases with no gene match: 10. Germline V lookup: CDR1 SGDLS, CDR2 YYNGEE. The CDR3 covers 15 residues. CDR3: CASSGPGGGAETQYF. CDR3 sequence (DNA): TGTGCCAGCAGCGGGCCCGGGGGAGGGGCTGAGACCCAGTACTTC.

This sequence joins TRBV11-2 and TRBJ2-6; TRBD2 agrees at 7 bases. CDR1 is SGHAT and CDR2 is FQNNGV in the germline V gene. The CDR3 runs 18 residues. V gave up 1 base and J gave up 2 bases; unmatched junction bases: 8. For the CDR3, the DNA is TGTGCCAGCAGCTTAGTTCAGACTAGCTACGCTGGGGCCAACGTCCTGACTTTC. The encoded protein is CASSLVQTSYAGANVLTF.

This chain uses TRBV9 with TRBJ2-7, with TRBD2 matching over 9 bases. The CDR3 runs 14 residues. The trim removed 0 bases at V and 3 bases at J, leaving 1 base unmatched. The V gene's germline CDR1 is SGDLS and CDR2 YYNGEE. CDR3 bases: TGTGCCAGCAGCGTAGGAGCGGGAGGCTACGAGCAGTACTTC. It encodes CASSVGAGGYEQYF. The complete variable domain, with remaining parts taken from reference TRBV9 and TRBJ2-7, reads DSGVTQTPKHLITATGQRVTLRCSPRSGDLSVYWYQQSLDQGLQFLIQYYNGEERAKGNILERFSAQQFPDLHSELNLSSLELGDSALYFCASSVGAGGYEQYFGPGTRLTVT.

In its sample, this clone ranks as medium-sized (0.01 to 0.1%). The CDR3 DNA reads TGTGCCAGCAGCCTCCGGGACCGGCGGGGGTCACCCCTCCACTTT. This gives the protein CASSLRDRRGSPLHF. The V gene is TRBV7-9, the J gene TRBJ1-6; possibly TRBD1 for D (5 bases). The CDR3 has 15 residues. Trimming left V 5 bases short and J 10 bases short, with 18 bases between. The V gene's germline CDR1 is SEHNR and CDR2 FQNEAQ (reference sequence).

The chain recombines TRBV15 with TRBJ2-5; either TRBD1 or TRBD2 may supply D (5 bases each). Trimming left V 1 base short and J 6 bases short, with 24 bases between. The germline V gene has CDR1 LNHNV and CDR2 YYDKDF (reference sequence). This CDR3 has 18 amino acids. The CDR3 loop reads CATSRVSRGATTKKTQYF. The CDR3 DNA follows: TGTGCCACCAGCAGAGTGTCCCGAGGGGCTACTACCAAGAAGACCCAGTACTTC.

The chain is built from TRBV7-9 and TRBJ1-2; unclear D gene. Germline V gives CDR1 SEHNR, CDR2 FQNEAQ (reference sequence). The V and J ends lost 7 bases and 4 bases respectively, with 19 bases between them. CDR3 length: 15 amino acids. In DNA form, the CDR3 reads TGTGCCAGCACCGACCTCACAAGGAAGTTCTATGGCTACACCTTC. It encodes CASTDLTRKFYGYTF.